This is a list of T cell receptor beta chains from one sample in a study of response to subunit inactivated influenza vaccine. TCRdb redid the calling of the RT-PCR reads with MiXCR, one entry per CDR3 protein. The data show roughly 500,000 distinct CDR3 sequences, 20% to 25% seen once. The sample also formed part of further work on T cells expressing NK-cell markers.

The sequencing used CD4+ T cells sorted from PBMCs, collected less than 13 days after vaccination. The source of these receptors is a man between 50 and 59 years old who received an inactivated influenza vaccine. Each CDR3 is given without its conserved first and last residue. Fields, in order: J gene, V gene, CDR3 protein.

>TRBJ1-6|TRBV5-6
ASSRRDRGDSPLH
>TRBJ1-1|TRBV12-3/TRBV12-4
ASTIEIGTEAF
>TRBJ2-1|TRBV5-1
ASSPRSNEQF
>TRBJ2-3|TRBV12-3/TRBV12-4
ASSLVGPNTQY
>TRBJ2-5|TRBV20-1
SALSEGVQQETQY
>TRBJ2-7|TRBV30
AWGGQGDYEQY
>TRBJ2-7|TRBV28
ASSFLFTRVLYEQY
>TRBJ2-3|TRBV7-8
ASSPRTGGSSTDTQY
>TRBJ2-6|TRBV5-1
ASSLAASGRSYSGANVLT
>TRBJ2-1|TRBV6-1
ASRPSGSYNEQF
>TRBJ2-5|TRBV20-1
SARPEERETQY
>TRBJ2-3|TRBV5-1
ASSAQGRTDTQY
>TRBJ1-5|TRBV18
ASSPSVGSNQPQH
>TRBJ2-5|TRBV20-1
SARSGRRETQY
>TRBJ2-2|TRBV24-1
ATTGDSTYTGELF
>TRBJ2-6|TRBV7-9
ASSLGQGTGANVLT
>TRBJ2-1|TRBV24-1
ATSDPGQGKLNEQF
>TRBJ2-5|TRBV14
ASSHFRRKNTQETQY
>TRBJ1-1|TRBV7-2
ASSLGQFNTEAF
>TRBJ2-5|TRBV7-9
ASRSLVAETQY
>TRBJ2-7|TRBV12-3/TRBV12-4
ASSLGGGALGEQY
>TRBJ1-2|TRBV10-3
AISGQGKSGYT
>TRBJ2-7|TRBV6-2/TRBV6-3
ASTSVLRLAGGSSYEQY
>TRBJ2-1|TRBV6-2/TRBV6-3
ASSLPPSTSGSLDEQF
>TRBJ1-5|TRBV4-1
ASSQGTGVAGNQPQH
>TRBJ2-7|TRBV9
ASSVETGGEQY
>TRBJ2-2|TRBV29-1
SAGQASGELF
>TRBJ1-4|TRBV20-1
SAAGSTEKLF
>TRBJ2-6|TRBV27
ASSHSKGWSMESRVSVLT
>TRBJ1-2|TRBV29-1
SVEGGPSGYGYT
>TRBJ1-2|TRBV7-2
ASSLGRTEYGYT
>TRBJ2-7|TRBV20-1
SARDRLAGVYEQY
>TRBJ2-3|TRBV19
ASSNWVLGTDTQY
>TRBJ2-3|TRBV19
ASSTDRFGSTDTQY
>TRBJ1-2|TRBV5-1
ASTRTGDYGYT
>TRBJ2-1|TRBV7-9
ASSAQHRDTRGNEQF
>TRBJ2-7|TRBV6-1
ASSPGQGNYEQY
>TRBJ2-2|TRBV7-9
ASETGTSGTGELF
>TRBJ2-5|TRBV11-2
ASSLEGLAGVLVQETQY
>TRBJ2-7|TRBV7-2
ASSVGGQSSYEQY
>TRBJ1-2|TRBV29-1
SVATANYGYT
>TRBJ1-4|TRBV3-1
ASSHWDRGRREKLF
>TRBJ2-7|TRBV6-2/TRBV6-3
ATAGLGTYEQY
>TRBJ2-3|TRBV5-1
ASSSVSGRYTDTQY
>TRBJ2-5|TRBV12-3/TRBV12-4
ASSHLTVQETQY
>TRBJ2-7|TRBV6-5
ASSYSAPGGAYEQY
>TRBJ2-2|TRBV12-3/TRBV12-4
ASSNFAFNGERELF
>TRBJ2-7|TRBV20-1
SARPSREGLNEQY